One and the same sample provided the 2 T cell receptor beta chains below, sequenced in a study of beta chain features in type 1 diabetes. Study findings and constraints: In every one of the four CD4+ subsets, TCRB CDR3s were moderately but significantly shorter in Type 1 diabetes patients.

The investigators reverse transcribed all of the isolated RNA, so they sequenced expressed TCRB transcripts. Sequencing used immunoSEQ multiplex PCR; TCRdb keeps in-frame clones, though not all of them. The profile shows some 150,000 clones, roughly an eighth of them singletons. Their target antigens are unknown. Specimen: central memory CD4+ T cells from blood. These receptors were collected from a young man with type 1 diabetes.

This clone has at least ten counts. This rearrangement joins TRBV14 to TRBJ1-1; D gene ambiguous. Germline V lookup: CDR1 SGHDN, CDR2 FVKESK. This CDR3 comprises 14 residues. V shed 4 bases and J shed 4 bases, with 13 bases lying between them. The CDR3 region is CASSPTGVITEAFF. CDR3 nucleotide sequence: TGTGCCAGCAGCCCGACTGGGGTGATCACTGAAGCTTTCTTT. The variable domain in full, completed from reference TRBV14 and TRBJ1-1, reads EAGVTQFPSHSVIEKGQTVTLRCDPISGHDNLYWYRRVMGKEIKFLLHFVKESKQDESGMPNNRFLAERTGGTYSTLKVQPAELEDSGVYFCASSPTGVITEAFFGQGTRLTVV.

The chain links TRBV6-5 to TRBJ2-5; D unclear. The V end lost 6 bases, the J end lost 3 bases, and 11 bases lay between the germline ends. Germline CDR1 is MNHEY and CDR2 is SVGAGI. The CDR3 loop spans 13 amino acids. CDR3 DNA sequence: TGTGCCAGCAGCCCCAGTACCAAAGAGACCCAGTACTTC. Its translation is CASSPSTKETQYF.